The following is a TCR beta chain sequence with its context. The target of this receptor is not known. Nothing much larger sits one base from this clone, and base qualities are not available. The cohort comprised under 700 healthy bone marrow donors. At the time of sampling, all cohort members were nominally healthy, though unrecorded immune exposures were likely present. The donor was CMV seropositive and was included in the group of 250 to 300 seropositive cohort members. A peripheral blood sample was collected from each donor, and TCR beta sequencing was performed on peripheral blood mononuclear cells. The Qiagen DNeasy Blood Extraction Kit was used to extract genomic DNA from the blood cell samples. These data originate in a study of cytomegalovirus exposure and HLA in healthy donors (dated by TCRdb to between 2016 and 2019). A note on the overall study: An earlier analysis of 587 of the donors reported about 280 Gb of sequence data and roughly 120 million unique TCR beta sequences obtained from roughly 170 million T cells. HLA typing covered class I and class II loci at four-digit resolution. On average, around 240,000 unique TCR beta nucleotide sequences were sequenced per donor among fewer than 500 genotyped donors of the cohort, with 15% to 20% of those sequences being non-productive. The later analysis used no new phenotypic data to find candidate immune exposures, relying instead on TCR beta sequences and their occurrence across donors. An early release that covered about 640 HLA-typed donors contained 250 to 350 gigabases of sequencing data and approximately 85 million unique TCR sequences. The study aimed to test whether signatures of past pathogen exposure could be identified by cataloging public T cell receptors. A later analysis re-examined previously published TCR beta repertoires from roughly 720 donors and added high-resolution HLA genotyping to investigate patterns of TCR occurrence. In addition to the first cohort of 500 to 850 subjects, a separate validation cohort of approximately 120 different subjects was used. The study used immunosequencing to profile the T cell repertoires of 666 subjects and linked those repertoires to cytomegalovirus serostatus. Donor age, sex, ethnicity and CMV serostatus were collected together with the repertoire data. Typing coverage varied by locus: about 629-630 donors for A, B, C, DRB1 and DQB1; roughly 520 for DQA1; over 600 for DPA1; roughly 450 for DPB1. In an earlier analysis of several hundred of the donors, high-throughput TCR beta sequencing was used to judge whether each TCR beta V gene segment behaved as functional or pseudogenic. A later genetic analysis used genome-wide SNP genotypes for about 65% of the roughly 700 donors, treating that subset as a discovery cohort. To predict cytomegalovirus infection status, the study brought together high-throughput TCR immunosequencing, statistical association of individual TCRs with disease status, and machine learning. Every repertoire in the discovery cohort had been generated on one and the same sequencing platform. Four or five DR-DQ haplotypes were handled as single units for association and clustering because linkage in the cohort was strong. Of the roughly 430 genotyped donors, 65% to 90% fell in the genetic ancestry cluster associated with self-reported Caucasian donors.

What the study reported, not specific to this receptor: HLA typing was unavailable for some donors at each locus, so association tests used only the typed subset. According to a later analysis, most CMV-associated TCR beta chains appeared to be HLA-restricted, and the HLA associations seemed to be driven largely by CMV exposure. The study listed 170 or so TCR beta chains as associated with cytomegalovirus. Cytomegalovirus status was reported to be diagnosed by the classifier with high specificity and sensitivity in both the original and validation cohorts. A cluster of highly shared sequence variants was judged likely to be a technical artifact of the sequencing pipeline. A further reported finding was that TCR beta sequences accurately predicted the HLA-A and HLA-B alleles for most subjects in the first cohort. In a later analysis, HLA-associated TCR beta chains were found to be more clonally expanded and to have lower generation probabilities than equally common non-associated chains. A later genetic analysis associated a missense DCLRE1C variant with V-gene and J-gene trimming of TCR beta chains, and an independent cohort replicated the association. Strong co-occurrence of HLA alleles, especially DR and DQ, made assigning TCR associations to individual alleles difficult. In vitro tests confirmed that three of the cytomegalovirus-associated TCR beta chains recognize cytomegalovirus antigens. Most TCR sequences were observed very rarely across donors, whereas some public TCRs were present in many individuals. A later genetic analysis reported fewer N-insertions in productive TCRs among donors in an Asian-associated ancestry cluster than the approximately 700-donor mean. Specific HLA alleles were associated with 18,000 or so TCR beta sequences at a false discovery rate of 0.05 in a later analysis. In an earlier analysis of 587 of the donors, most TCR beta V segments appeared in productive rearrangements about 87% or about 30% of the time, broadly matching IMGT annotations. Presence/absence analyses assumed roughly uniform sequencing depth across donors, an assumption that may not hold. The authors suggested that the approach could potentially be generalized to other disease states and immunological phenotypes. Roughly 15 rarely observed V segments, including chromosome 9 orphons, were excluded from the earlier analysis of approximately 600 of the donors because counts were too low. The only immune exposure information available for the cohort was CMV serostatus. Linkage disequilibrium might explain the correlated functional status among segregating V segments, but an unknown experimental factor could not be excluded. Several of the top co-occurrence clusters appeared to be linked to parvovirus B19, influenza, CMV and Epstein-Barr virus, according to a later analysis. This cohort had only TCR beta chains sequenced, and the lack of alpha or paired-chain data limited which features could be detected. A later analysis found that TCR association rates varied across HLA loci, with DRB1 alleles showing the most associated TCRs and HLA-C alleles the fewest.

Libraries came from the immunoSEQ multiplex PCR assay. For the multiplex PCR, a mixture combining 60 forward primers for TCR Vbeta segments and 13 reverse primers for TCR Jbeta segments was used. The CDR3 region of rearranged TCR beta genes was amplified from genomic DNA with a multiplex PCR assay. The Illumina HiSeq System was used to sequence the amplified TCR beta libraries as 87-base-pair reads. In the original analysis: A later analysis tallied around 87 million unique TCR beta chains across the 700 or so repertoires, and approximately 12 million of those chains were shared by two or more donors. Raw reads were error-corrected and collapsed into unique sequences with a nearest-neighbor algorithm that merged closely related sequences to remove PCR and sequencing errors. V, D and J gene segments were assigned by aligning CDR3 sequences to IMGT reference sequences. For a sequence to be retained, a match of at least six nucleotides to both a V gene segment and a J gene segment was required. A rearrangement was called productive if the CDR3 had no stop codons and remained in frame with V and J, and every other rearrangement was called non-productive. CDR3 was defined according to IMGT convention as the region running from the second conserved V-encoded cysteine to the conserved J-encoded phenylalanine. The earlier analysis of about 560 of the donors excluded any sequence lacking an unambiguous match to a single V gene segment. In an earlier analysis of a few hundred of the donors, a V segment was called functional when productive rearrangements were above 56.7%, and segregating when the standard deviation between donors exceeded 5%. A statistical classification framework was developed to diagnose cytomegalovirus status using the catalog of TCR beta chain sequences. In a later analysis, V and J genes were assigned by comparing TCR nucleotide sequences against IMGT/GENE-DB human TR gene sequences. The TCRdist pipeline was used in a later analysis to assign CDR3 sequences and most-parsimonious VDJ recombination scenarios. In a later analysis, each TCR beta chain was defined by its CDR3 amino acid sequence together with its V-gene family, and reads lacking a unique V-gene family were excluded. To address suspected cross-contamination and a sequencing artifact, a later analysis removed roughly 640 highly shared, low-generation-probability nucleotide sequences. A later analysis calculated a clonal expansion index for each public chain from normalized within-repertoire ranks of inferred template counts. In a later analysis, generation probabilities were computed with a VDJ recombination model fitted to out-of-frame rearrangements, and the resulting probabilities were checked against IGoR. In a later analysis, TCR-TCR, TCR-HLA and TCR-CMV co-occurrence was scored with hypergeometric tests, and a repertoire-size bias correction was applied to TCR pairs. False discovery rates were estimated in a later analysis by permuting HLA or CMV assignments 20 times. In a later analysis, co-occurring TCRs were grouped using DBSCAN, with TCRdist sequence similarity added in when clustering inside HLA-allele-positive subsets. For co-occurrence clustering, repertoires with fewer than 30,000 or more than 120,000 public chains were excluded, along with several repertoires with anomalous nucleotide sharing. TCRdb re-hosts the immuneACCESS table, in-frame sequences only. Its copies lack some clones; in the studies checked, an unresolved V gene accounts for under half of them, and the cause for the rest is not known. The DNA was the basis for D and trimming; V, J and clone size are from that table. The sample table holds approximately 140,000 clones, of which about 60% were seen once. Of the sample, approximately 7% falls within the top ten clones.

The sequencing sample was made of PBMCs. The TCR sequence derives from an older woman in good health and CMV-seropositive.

The DNA reads as follows: TGCGCCAGCAGCTCAACCGGGACAGGAGAGACCCAGTACTTC. Translated, it reads CASSSTGTGETQYF. The rearrangement combines TRBV5-1 with TRBJ2-5; TRBD1 aligns with 8 central bases. Trimming accounts for 3 bases at V and 4 bases at J, while the number of junction bases matched to no gene is 5. For CDR1 and CDR2, the germline V gene lists SGHRS and YFSETQ. From cysteine to phenylalanine, the CDR3 is 14 amino acids long. The sequence is cut down to CDR3 DNA, 42 bases in frame from base 1. The variable domain in full, with residues beyond the CDR3 obtained from the reference TRBV5-1 and TRBJ2-5 genes, is KAGVTQTPRYLIKTRGQQVTLSCSPISGHRSVSWYQQTPGQGLQFLFEYFSETQRNKGNFPGRFSGRQFSNSRSEMNVSTLELGDSALYLCASSSTGTGETQYFGPGTRLLVL.